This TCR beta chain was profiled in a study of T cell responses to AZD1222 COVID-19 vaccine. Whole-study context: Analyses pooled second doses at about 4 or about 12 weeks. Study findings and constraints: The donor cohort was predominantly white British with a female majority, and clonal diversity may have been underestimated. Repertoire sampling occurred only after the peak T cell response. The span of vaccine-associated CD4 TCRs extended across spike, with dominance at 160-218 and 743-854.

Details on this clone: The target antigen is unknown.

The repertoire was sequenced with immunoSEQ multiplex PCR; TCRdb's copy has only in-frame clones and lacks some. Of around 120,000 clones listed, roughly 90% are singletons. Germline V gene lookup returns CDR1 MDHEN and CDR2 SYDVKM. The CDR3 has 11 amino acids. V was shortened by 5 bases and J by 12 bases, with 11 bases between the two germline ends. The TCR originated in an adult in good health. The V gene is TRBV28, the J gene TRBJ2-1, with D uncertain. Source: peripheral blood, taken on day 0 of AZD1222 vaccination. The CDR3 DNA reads TGTGCCAGCAGTGAGGCTAGGAGGCAGTTCTTC. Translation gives CASSEARRQFF.